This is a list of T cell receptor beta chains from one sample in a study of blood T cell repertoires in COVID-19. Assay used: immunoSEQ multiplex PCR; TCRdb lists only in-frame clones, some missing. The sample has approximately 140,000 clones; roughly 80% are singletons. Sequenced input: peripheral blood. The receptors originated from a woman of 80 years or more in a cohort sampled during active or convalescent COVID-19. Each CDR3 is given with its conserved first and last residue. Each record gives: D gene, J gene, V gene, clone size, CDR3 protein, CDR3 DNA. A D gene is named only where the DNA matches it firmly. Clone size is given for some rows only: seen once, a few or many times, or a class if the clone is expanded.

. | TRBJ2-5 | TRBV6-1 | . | CASSDPEETQYF | TGTGCCAGCAGTGATCCGGAGGAGACCCAGTACTTC
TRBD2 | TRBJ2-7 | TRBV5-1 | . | CASGWEGNREQYF | TGCGCCAGCGGCTGGGAGGGGAACCGCGAGCAGTACTTC
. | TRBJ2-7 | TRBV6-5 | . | CASTDPTSYEQYF | TGTGCCAGCACCGACCCTACTAGCTACGAGCAGTACTTC
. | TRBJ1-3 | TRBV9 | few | CASSDRDRNTIYF | TGTGCCAGCAGCGACAGGGACCGGAACACCATATATTTT
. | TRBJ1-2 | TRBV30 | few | CAWSVPPGIYGYTF | TGTGCCTGGAGTGTACCCCCGGGAATCTATGGCTACACCTTC
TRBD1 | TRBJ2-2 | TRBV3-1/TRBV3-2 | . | CASSPGQGTYGELFF | TGTGCCAGCAGCCCGGGACAGGGGACTTACGGGGAGCTGTTTTTT
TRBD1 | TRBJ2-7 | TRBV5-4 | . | CASSDRTGPTRQYF | TGTGCCAGCAGCGACAGGACAGGTCCAACTCGGCAGTACTTC
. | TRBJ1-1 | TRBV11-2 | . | CASSASGHDRWMNTEAFF | TGTGCCAGCAGCGCCTCTGGACATGACAGATGGATGAACACTGAAGCTTTCTTT
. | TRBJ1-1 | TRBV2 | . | CASGDRVYGTEAFF | TGTGCCAGCGGCGACCGGGTCTATGGGACTGAAGCTTTCTTT
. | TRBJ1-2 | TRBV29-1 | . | CSVYREGYGYTF | TGCAGCGTCTACAGGGAGGGCTATGGCTACACCTTC
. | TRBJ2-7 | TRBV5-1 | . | CASSRSGPLNEQYF | TGCGCCAGCTCTCGGTCAGGGCCCTTGAACGAGCAGTACTTC
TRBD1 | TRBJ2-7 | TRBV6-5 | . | CASSRDRAYEQYF | TGTGCCAGCAGTAGGGACAGGGCCTACGAGCAGTACTTC
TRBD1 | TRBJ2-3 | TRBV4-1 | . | CASSHQPRGSGNTQYF | TGCGCCAGCAGCCATCAACCCAGGGGGTCCGGGAATACGCAGTATTTT
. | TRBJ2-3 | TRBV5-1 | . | CASSRLSGTDTQYF | TGCGCCAGCAGCAGACTCTCGGGCACAGATACGCAGTATTTT
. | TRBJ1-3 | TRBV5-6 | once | CASSPMTASSGNTIYF | TGTGCCAGCAGCCCGATGACAGCGAGCTCTGGAAACACCATATATTTT
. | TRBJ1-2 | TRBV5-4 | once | CASSWQGSYGYTF | TGTGCCAGCAGCTGGCAGGGGAGCTATGGCTACACCTTC
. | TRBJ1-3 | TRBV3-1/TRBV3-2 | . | CASTRGGTGNTIYF | TGTGCCAGCACCCGCGGGGGAACTGGAAACACCATATATTTT
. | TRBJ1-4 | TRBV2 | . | CASRRETTNEKLFF | TGTGCCAGCAGGAGGGAAACAACTAATGAAAAACTGTTTTTT
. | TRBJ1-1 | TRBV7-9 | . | CASRTGTTNTEAFF | TGTGCCAGCAGAACCGGGACAACCAACACTGAAGCTTTCTTT
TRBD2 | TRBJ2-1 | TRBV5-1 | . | CASSQAGGAGPNEQFF | TGCGCCAGCAGCCAGGCCGGGGGGGCAGGCCCCAATGAGCAGTTCTTC
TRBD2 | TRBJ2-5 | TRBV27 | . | CASSPPLGISGGETQYF | TGTGCCAGCAGTCCGCCCCTAGGAATTAGCGGGGGGGAGACCCAGTACTTC
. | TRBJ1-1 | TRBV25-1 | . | CASRGTPNTEAFF | TGTGCCAGCAGAGGGACACCCAACACTGAAGCTTTCTTT
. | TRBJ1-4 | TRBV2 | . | CASLGPVTNEKLFF | TGTGCCAGCCTGGGGCCAGTTACTAATGAAAAACTGTTTTTT
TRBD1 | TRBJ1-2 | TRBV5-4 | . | CASTGRQGAYGYTF | TGTGCCAGCACCGGACGCCAGGGGGCCTATGGCTACACCTTC
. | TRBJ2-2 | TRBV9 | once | CASSVGGSGELFF | TGTGCCAGCAGCGTAGGGGGCTCCGGGGAGCTGTTTTTT
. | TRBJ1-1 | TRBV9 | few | CASSVAIGVLGTEAFF | TGTGCCAGCAGCGTAGCCATAGGGGTTCTGGGGACTGAAGCTTTCTTT
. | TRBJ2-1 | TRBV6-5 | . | CASSPNYHNEQFF | TGTGCCAGCAGTCCCAACTACCACAATGAGCAGTTCTTC
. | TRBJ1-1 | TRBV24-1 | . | CAIPRNSADTEAFF | TGTGCCATACCACGGAATTCAGCGGACACTGAAGCTTTCTTT
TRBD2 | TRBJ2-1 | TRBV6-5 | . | CASRRTSGYNEQFF | TGTGCCAGCAGGAGGACTAGCGGGTACAATGAGCAGTTCTTC